The table lists the clone carrying this T cell receptor beta chain with a count of one. The CDR3 is made up of 14 amino acids. The germline V gene has CDR1 SEHNR and CDR2 FQNEAQ (reference sequence). After removal of 6 bases from V and 8 bases from J, the junction contained 7 bases not matched to a gene. Per the study methods: Estimates of nucleated cell counts were drawn from the amplification of reference gene primers. The repertoire was sequenced with immunoSEQ multiplex PCR; TCRdb's copy has only in-frame clones and lacks some. The DNA gave D and trimming, while V, J and clone size come from that table. The sample has 470,000 or so clones; 80% to 90% are singletons. The source of the sample is a study of blood T cell repertoires in COVID-19. About the study: Samples came from the United States, Italy and Spain, spanning acute and convalescent COVID-19. T cells, B-cell-depleted T cells, or PBMCs supplied cDNA or gDNA.

V is TRBV7-9 and J is TRBJ2-1, with TRBD1 matching over 10 bases. Sequenced sample: peripheral blood. The sequence derives from a human donor in a cohort sampled during active COVID-19. The CDR3 is CASRSGQGFDEQFF. The DNA for the CDR3 is TGTGCCAGCAGATCGGGACAGGGGTTCGATGAGCAGTTCTTC.